Below, 18 T cell receptor beta chains from the same sample are listed, as sequenced in a study of CD8+ T cells in alopecia areata. After isolation, RNA underwent reverse transcription to generate cDNA as the sequencing template. The assay was immunoSEQ multiplex PCR, and TCRdb's table has in-frame clones only and misses some. The sample has about 4,500 clones, about 60% seen once; the top ten hold approximately 10%. Specified treatment: oral pan-JAK inhibitor, 5-10 mg twice daily. Collected material from alopecia areata patients comprised lesional scalp punch biopsies and peripheral blood. The source was skin, collected at week 4, from a patient treated with tofacitinib. The receptors here all came from a human donor with alopecia areata.

This clone appeared a few times. The chain employs TRBV6-5 and TRBJ2-7, with 7 bases that match TRBD1. The CDR3 spans 12 residues. Germline V gene sequence: CDR1 MNHEY, CDR2 SVGAGI. V dropped 7 bases and J dropped 6; count of bases not matched to a gene: 6. CDR3 sequence: CASTSTGAEQYF. CDR3 bases: TGTGCCAGCACCTCTACAGGGGCCGAGCAGTACTTC.

The V call is TRBV9, the J call TRBJ1-1, with 9 bases identical to TRBD1. This CDR3 has 13 amino acids. The germline V gene has CDR1 SGDLS and CDR2 YYNGEE. The trim removed 2 bases at V and 7 bases at J, leaving 3 bases unmatched. The DNA of the CDR3 is TGTGCCAGCAGCGTTCGACAGGGGGATGAAGCTTTCTTT. It is translated as CASSVRQGDEAFF.

The chain uses TRBV11-1 and TRBJ2-1; the match to TRBD1 covers 8 bases. The CDR3 totals 13 residues. Germline V gene lookup returns CDR1 SGHAT and CDR2 FQDESV (reference sequence). V shed 5 bases and J 5 bases; nucleotides not matched to a gene: 2. The CDR3 region is CASSEDRDNEQFF. The CDR3 DNA follows: TGTGCCAGCAGCGAGGACAGGGACAATGAGCAGTTCTTC.

The V gene is TRBV15, the J gene TRBJ2-2, with a weak D call TRBD2 (6 bases). The CDR3 loop spans 15 amino acids. Looked up from germline, CDR1 is LNHNV and CDR2 is YYDKDF (reference sequence). V was cut by 3 bases and J by 6 bases, with 14 bases left in between. For the CDR3, the DNA is TGTGCCACCAGCAGGGGCAGGGAGGTGGCCGGGGAGCTGTTTTTT. Its translation: CATSRGREVAGELFF.

This clone has only one observation. The genes are TRBV19 and TRBJ1-5, with D perhaps matching TRBD1 (5 bases). CDR1 is LNHDA and CDR2 is SQIVND in the germline V gene (reference sequence). The CDR3 has 16 amino acids. The V end lost 4 bases, the J end lost 2 bases, and 15 bases lay between the germline ends. CDR3 loop: CASSTLAGDGNQPQHF. Here the CDR3 DNA reads TGTGCCAGTAGTACCCTCGCGGGGGACGGCAATCAGCCCCAGCATTTT.

Only one count was recorded for this clone. The chain links TRBV6-1 to TRBJ2-5, with D perhaps TRBD2 (6 bases). The ends were cut back, 8 bases at V and 6 bases at J, with 10 bases in the middle. Germline V gene lookup returns CDR1 MNHNS and CDR2 SASEGT. The CDR3 length is 11 residues. The CDR3 protein is CASGEVQTQYF. The CDR3 DNA sequence: TGTGCCAGCGGGGAGGTGCAGACCCAGTACTTC.

The chain links TRBV19 to TRBJ2-3; 10 bases align to TRBD2. Germline lookup yields CDR1 LNHDA and CDR2 SQIVND (reference sequence). The trim removed 3 bases at V and 6 bases at J, leaving 9 bases unmatched. This CDR3 has 16 amino acids. In DNA form, the CDR3 reads TGTGCCAGTAGTATCGTAGCGGGAGGAGCGGCCGATACGCAGTATTTT. Its protein product is CASSIVAGGAADTQYF.

V is TRBV9 and J is TRBJ2-5; D gene unclear. V was shortened by 3 bases and J by 4 bases, with 4 bases between the two germline ends. Germline CDR1 and CDR2: SGDLS and YYNGEE. This CDR3 is built from 11 residues. The CDR3 spells CASSGPETQYF. CDR3 DNA: TGTGCCAGCAGCGGTCCAGAGACCCAGTACTTC.

The DNA of the CDR3 is TGTGCCAGCGTTTATGGGGGGATTAGCACAGATACGCAGTATTTT. The encoded protein is CASVYGGISTDTQYF. The V call is TRBV6-6, the J call TRBJ2-3; TRBD2 might be the D (6 bases). This CDR3 has 15 residues. V was clipped by 8 bases and J by 0 bases, with 15 bases between them. Germline V lookup: CDR1 MNHNY, CDR2 SVGAGI (reference sequence).

The rearrangement links TRBV4-1 to TRBJ2-4, with 9 nucleotides matching TRBD2. V shed 3 bases and J 5 bases; nucleotides not matched to a gene: 8. Germline CDR1 MGHRA, CDR2 YSYEKL. The CDR3 consists of 16 residues. The CDR3 DNA reads TGCGCCAGCAGCCAGGTAGCGGGAGTCGCCGAAAACATTCAGTACTTC. This sequence encodes CASSQVAGVAENIQYF.

The rearrangement joins TRBV19 to TRBJ2-1; a possible D gene is TRBD1 (6 bases). The CDR3 is made up of 12 amino acids. Looked up from germline, CDR1 is LNHDA and CDR2 is SQIVND (reference sequence). V was trimmed by 3 bases and J by 9 bases, leaving 9 bases between them. For the CDR3, the DNA is TGTGCCAGTAGTATCAGGGGAACTGAGCAGTTCTTC. Translation: CASSIRGTEQFF.

This chain uses TRBV6-1 with TRBJ2-2; D is undetermined. Germline loops: CDR1 MNHNS, CDR2 SASEGT. CDR3 length: 13 amino acids. The V end lost 1 base, the J end lost 2 bases, and 2 bases lay between the germline ends. The CDR3 DNA reads as TGTGCCAGCAGTGAAGGCAACACCGGGGAGCTGTTTTTT. Protein product: CASSEGNTGELFF.

The rearrangement links TRBV11-2 to TRBJ2-3; 11 bases match TRBD2. V dropped 4 bases and J dropped 2; count of bases not matched to a gene: 14. The CDR3 spans 19 residues. From germline, CDR1 is SGHAT and CDR2 FQNNGV. CDR3 protein: CASSSLDGTSGAHTDTQYF. The CDR3 DNA sequence: TGTGCCAGCAGCTCACTAGACGGGACTAGCGGTGCTCACACAGATACGCAGTATTTT.

The chain carries TRBV4-2 and TRBJ2-5; D uncertain. This CDR3 contains 15 residues. CDR1 is LGHNA, CDR2 YNFKEQ, per germline. The V gene lost 1 base and the J gene lost 5 bases, with 14 bases spanning the gap. The CDR3 sequence: CASSQGIRLGETQYF. The CDR3 nucleotides are TGTGCCAGCAGCCAAGGAATCAGGTTGGGCGAGACCCAGTACTTC.

This CDR3 is CASTFLDTQYF. The CDR3 DNA reads TGCGCCAGCACCTTTCTAGATACGCAGTATTTT. V gene TRBV5-1 combines with J gene TRBJ2-3; D unclear. The V end was cut by 6 bases, the J end by 5 bases, with 7 bases between. The CDR3 length is 11 residues. Germline V gene lookup returns CDR1 SGHRS and CDR2 YFSETQ.

A few counts support this clone. This sequence joins TRBV4-3 and TRBJ2-1; 10 bases agree with TRBD1. Germline CDR1 and CDR2: LGHNA and YSLEER. The CDR3 extends over 16 amino acids. Trimming removed 0 bases from V and 9 bases from J; junction bases left unmatched: 8. The CDR3 region has the DNA TGCGCCAGCAGCCAAGAAGGGGGACAGGGGAGGGTTGAGCAGTTCTTC. Translated, it gives CASSQEGGQGRVEQFF.

The chain employs TRBV7-2 and TRBJ2-5, with D perhaps TRBD2 (6 bases). V lost 0 bases and J lost 4, with 12 bases in between. This CDR3 contains 15 residues. From germline, CDR1 is SGHTA and CDR2 FQGNSA. In DNA form, the CDR3 reads TGTGCCAGCAGCTTAGCGATTGGACTAATAGAGACCCAGTACTTC. Translated: CASSLAIGLIETQYF.

This rearrangement joins TRBV14 to TRBJ2-6; possible D gene TRBD1, 5 bases. The V gene's germline CDR1 is SGHDN and CDR2 FVKESK. V lost 1 base and J lost 4, with 8 bases in between. This CDR3 comprises 15 residues. The CDR3, as DNA: TGTGCCAGCAGCCAAGTAGGGGCCGGGGCCAACGTCCTGACTTTC. The encoded protein is CASSQVGAGANVLTF.